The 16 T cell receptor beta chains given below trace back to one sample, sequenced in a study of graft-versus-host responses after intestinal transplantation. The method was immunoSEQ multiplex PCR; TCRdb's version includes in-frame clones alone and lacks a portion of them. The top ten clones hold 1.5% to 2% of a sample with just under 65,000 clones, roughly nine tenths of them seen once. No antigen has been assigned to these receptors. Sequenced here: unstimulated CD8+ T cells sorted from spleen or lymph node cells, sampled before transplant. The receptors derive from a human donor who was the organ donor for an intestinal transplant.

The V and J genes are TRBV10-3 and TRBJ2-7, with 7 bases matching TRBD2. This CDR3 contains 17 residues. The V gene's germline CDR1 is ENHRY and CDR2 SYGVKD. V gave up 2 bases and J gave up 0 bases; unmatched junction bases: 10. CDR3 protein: CAISERDHSGVSYEQYF. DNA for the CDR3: TGTGCCATCAGTGAGAGGGATCACAGCGGGGTCTCCTACGAGCAGTACTTC.

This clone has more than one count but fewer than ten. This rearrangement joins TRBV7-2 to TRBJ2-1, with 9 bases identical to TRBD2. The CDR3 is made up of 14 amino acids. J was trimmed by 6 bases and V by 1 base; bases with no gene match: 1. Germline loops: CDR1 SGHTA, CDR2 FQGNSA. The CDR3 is CASSLETSGNEQFF. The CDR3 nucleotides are TGTGCCAGCAGCTTAGAGACTAGCGGCAATGAGCAGTTCTTC. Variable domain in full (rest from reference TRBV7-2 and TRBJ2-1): GAGVSQSPSNKVTEKGKDVELRCDPISGHTALYWYRQSLGQGLEFLIYFQGNSAPDKSGLPSDRFSAERTGGSVSTLTIQRTQQEDSAVYLCASSLETSGNEQFFGPGTRLTVL.

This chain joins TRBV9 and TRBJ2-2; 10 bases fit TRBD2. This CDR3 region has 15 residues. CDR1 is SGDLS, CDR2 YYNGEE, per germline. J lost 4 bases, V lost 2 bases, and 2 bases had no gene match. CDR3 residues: CASSVSGRSTGELFF. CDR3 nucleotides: TGTGCCAGCAGCGTTAGCGGGAGGAGCACCGGGGAGCTGTTTTTT.

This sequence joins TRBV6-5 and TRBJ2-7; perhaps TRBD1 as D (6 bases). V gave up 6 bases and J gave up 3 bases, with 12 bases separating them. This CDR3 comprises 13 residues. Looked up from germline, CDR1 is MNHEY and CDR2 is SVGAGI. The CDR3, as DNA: TGTGCCAGCAGCCCGACAGGATACTACGAGCAGTACTTC. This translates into CASSPTGYYEQYF.

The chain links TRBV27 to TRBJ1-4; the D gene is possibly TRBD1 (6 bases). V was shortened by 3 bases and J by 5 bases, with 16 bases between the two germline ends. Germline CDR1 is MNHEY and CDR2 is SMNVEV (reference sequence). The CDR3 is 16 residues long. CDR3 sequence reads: CASSLVGGATNEKLFF. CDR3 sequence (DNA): TGTGCCAGCAGTTTGGTAGGGGGGGCTACGAATGAAAAACTGTTTTTT.

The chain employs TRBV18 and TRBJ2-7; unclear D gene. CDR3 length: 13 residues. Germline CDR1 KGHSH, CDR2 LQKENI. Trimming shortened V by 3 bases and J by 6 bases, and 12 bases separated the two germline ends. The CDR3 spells CASSPHYPREQYF. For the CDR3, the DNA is TGTGCCAGCTCACCCCACTACCCGCGCGAGCAGTACTTC.

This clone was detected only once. The CDR3 DNA reads TGTGCCAGCAGCTTATCCCGTCGGACTAGCGGGAATAGCTCCTACGAGCAGTACTTC. The encoded protein is CASSLSRRTSGNSSYEQYF. The gene calls are TRBV7-2 and TRBJ2-7; 12 bases align to TRBD2. The CDR3 totals 19 residues. V lost 2 bases and J lost 0; bases outside the gene matches: 11. The germline V gene has CDR1 SGHTA and CDR2 FQGNSA.

This chain's CDR3 is CASSLQTGSGELFF. The CDR3 DNA reads as TGCGCCAGCAGCCTCCAGACAGGGTCCGGGGAGCTGTTTTTT. This rearrangement joins TRBV4-3 to TRBJ2-2, with TRBD1 matching over 7 bases. Germline V CDR1 and CDR2: LGHNA, YSLEER. CDR3 length: 14 amino acids. The J segment lost 6 bases and the V segment lost 4 bases, leaving 5 bases of the junction unmatched.

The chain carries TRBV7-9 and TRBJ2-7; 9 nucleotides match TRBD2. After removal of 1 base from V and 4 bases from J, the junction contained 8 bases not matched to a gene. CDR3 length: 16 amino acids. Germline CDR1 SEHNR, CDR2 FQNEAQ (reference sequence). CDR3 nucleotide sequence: TGTGCCAGCAGCTTAGGGAGGGGGACTAGCAGTTACGAGCAGTACTTC. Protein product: CASSLGRGTSSYEQYF.

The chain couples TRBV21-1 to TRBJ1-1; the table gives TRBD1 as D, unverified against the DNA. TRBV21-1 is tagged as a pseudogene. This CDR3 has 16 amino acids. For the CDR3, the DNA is TGTGCCAGCAGGGTAAGGGACAAGGTTATGAACACTGAAGCTTTCTTT. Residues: CASRVRDKVMNTEAFF.

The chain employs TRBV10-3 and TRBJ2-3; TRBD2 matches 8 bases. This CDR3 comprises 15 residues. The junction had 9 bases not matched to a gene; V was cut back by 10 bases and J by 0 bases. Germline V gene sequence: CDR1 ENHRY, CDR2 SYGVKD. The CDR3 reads CASRGSGASTDTQYF. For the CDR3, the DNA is TGTGCCAGCAGGGGTAGCGGGGCTAGCACAGATACGCAGTATTTT.

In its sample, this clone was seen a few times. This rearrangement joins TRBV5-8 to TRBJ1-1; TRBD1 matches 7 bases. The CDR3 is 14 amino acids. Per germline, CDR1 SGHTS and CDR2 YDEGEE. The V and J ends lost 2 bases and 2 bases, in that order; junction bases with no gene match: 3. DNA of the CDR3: TGTGCCAGCAGCTTCTGGACAGGCAACACTGAAGCTTTCTTT. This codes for CASSFWTGNTEAFF.

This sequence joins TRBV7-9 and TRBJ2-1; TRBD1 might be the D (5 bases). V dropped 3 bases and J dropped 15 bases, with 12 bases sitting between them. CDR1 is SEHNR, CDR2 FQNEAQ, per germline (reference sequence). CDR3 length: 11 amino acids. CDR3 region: CASSFPGIGFF. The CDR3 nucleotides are TGTGCCAGCAGCTTCCCAGGGATTGGGTTCTTC.

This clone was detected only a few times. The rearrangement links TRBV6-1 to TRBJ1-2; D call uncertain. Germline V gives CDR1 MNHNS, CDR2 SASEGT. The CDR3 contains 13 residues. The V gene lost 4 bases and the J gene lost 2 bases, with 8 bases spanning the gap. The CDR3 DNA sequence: TGTGCCAGCAGTGTAGCGGCCAACTATGGCTACACCTTC. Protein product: CASSVAANYGYTF.

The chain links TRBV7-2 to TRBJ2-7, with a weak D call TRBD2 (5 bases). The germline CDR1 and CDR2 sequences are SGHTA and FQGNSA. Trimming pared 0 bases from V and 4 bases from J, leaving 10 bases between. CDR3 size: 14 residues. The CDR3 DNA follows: TGTGCCAGCAGCTTAGCGGGAGACTGGTACGAGCAGTACTTC. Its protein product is CASSLAGDWYEQYF.

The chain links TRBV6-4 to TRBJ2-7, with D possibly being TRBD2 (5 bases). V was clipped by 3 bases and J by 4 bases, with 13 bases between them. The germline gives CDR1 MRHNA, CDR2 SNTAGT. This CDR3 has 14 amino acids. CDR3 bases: TGTGCCAGCAGTGAAGGAGGAAGCGGATACGAGCAGTACTTC. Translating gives CASSEGGSGYEQYF.